This T cell receptor (beta chain) was identified in a study of blood T cell repertoires in COVID-19. Across the whole study: There were acute and convalescent COVID-19 samples, and they came from the United States, Italy and Spain.

V was pared by 4 bases and J by 5 bases, with 8 bases of the junction left unmatched. This CDR3 is built from 15 residues. In germline, CDR1 is KGHSH, CDR2 LQKENI. Some clones are missing from TCRdb's copy, which holds only in-frame ones; the method was immunoSEQ multiplex PCR. The data contain over 150,000 clones, less than 85% of them singletons. V and J are TRBV18 and TRBJ1-1, with TRBD1 matching 9 bases. The TCR originated in a human donor in a cohort sampled during active COVID-19. Input material: peripheral blood. CDR3 nucleotide sequence: TGTGCCAGCTCACGCCAGAGGACAGGGGATACTGAAGCTTTCTTT. Protein: CASSRQRTGDTEAFF. The full variable domain, its missing parts supplied by reference TRBV18 and TRBJ1-1, is NAGVMQNPRHLVRRRGQEARLRCSPMKGHSHVYWYRQLPEEGLKFMVYLQKENIIDESGMPKERFSAEFPKEGPSILRIQQVVRGDSAAYFCASSRQRTGDTEAFFGQGTRLTVV.